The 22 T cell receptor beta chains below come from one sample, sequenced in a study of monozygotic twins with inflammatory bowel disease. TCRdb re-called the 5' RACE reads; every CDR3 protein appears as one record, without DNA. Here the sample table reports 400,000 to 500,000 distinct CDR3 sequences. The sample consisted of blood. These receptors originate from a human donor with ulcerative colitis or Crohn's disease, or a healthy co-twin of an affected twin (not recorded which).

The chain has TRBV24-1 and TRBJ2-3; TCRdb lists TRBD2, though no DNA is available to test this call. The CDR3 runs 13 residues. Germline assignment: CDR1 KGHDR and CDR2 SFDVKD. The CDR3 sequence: CATQGRNTDTQYF.

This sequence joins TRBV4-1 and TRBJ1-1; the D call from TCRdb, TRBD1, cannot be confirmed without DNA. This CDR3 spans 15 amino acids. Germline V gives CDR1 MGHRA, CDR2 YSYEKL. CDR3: CASSPDRGGAAEAFF.

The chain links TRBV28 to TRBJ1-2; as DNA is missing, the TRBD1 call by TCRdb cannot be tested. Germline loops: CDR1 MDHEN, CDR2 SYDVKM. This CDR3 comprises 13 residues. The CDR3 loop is CASLTGKDYGYTF.

The CDR3 spells CASSTGATTQETQYF. The genes are TRBV5-1 and TRBJ2-5; as DNA is missing, the TRBD1 call by TCRdb cannot be tested. There are 15 residues in the CDR3. The V gene's germline CDR1 is SGHRS and CDR2 YFSETQ. Together with reference TRBV5-1 and TRBJ2-5, the CDR3 gives the full variable domain: KAGVTQTPRYLIKTRGQQVTLSCSPISGHRSVSWYQQTPGQGLQFLFEYFSETQRNKGNFPGRFSGRQFSNSRSEMNVSTLELGDSALYLCASSTGATTQETQYFGPGTRLLVL.

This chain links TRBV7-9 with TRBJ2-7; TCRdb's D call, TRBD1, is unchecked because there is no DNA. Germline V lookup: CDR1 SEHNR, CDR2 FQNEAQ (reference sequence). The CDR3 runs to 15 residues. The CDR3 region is CASSSMTGGEGEQYF.

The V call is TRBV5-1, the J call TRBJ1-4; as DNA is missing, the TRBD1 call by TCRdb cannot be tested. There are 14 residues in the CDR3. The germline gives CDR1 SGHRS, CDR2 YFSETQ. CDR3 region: CASSARGQNEKLFF. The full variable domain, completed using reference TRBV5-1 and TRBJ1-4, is KAGVTQTPRYLIKTRGQQVTLSCSPISGHRSVSWYQQTPGQGLQFLFEYFSETQRNKGNFPGRFSGRQFSNSRSEMNVSTLELGDSALYLCASSARGQNEKLFFGSGTQLSVL.

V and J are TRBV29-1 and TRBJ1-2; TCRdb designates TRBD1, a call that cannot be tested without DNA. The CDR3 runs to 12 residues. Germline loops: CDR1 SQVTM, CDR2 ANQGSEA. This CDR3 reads CSVEGGKDGYTF.

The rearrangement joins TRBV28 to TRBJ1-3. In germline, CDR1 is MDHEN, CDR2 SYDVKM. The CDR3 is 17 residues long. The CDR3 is CASSPSARDREGNTIYF.

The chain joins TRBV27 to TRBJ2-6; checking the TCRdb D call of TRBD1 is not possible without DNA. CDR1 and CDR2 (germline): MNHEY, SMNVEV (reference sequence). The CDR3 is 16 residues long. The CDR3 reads CASSPEGGTGANVLTF.

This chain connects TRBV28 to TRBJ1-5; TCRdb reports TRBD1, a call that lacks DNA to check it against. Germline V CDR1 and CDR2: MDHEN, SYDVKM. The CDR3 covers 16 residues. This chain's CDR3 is CASRGDRGPWAQPQHF.

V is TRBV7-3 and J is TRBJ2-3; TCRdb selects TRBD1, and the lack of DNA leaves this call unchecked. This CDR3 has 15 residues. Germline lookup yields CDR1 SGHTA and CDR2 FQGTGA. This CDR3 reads CASSWGQGRGDTQYF.

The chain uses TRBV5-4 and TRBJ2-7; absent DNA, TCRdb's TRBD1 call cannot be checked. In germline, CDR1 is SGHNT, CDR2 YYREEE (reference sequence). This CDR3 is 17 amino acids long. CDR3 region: CASSSGGGLLPPYEQYF. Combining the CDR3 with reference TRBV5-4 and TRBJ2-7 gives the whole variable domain ETGVTQSPTHLIKTRGQQVTLRCSSQSGHNTVSWYQQALGQGPQFIFQYYREEENGRGNFPPRFSGLQFPNYSSELNVNALELDDSALYLCASSSGGGLLPPYEQYFGPGTRLTVT.

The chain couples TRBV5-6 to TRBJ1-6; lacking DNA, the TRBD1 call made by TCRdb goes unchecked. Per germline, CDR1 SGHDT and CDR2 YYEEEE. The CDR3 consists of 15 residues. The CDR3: CASSGPGRNNSPLHF.

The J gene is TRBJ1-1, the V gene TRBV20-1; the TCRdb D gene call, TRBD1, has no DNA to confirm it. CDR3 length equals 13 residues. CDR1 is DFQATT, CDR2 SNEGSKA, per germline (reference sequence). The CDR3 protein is CSASKGLNTEAFF.

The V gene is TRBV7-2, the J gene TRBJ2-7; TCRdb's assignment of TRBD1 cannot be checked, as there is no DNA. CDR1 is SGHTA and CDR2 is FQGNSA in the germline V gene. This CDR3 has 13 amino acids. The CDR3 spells CASSLNRGDEQYF.

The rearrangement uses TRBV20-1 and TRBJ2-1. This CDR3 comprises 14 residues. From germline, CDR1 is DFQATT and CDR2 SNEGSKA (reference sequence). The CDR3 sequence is CSASPGSSYNEQFF.

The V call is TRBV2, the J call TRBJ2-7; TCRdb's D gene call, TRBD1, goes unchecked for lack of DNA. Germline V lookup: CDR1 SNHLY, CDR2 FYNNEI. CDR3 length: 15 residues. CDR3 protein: CASSNPGQGIYEQYF.

CDR3 in amino acids: CSANLRAADTDTQYF. The chain uses TRBV20-1 and TRBJ2-3; the D gene TCRdb calls, TRBD2, cannot be checked with no DNA. Per the germline V gene, CDR1 is DFQATT and CDR2 is SNEGSKA (reference sequence). The CDR3 runs to 15 residues.

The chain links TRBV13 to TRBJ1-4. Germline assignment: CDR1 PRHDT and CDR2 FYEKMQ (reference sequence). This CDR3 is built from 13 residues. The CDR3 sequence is CASSSLNNEKLFF. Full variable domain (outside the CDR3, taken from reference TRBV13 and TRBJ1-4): AAGVIQSPRHLIKEKRETATLKCYPIPRHDTVYWYQQGPGQDPQFLISFYEKMQSDKGSIPDRFSAQQFSDYHSELNMSSLELGDSALYFCASSSLNNEKLFFGSGTQLSVL.

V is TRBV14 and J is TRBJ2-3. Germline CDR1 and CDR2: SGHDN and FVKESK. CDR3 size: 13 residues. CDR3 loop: CASSQDDTDTQYF.

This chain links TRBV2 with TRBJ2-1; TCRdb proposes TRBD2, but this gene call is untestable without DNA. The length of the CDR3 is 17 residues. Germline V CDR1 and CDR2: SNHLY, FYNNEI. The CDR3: CASSEFLLAGGPREQFF.

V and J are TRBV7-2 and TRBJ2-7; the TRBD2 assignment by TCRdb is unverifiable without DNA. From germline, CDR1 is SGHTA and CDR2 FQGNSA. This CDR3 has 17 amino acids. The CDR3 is CASSLASDSGLAYEQYF.